This is a list of T cell receptor beta chains from one sample in a study of monozygotic twins with inflammatory bowel disease. TCRdb reprocessed the 5' RACE reads; each CDR3 protein has one entry and no DNA is given. This sample's table has some 170,000 distinct CDR3 sequences. The specimen sequenced was blood. The source of these receptors is a human donor with ulcerative colitis or Crohn's disease, or a healthy co-twin of an affected twin (not recorded which). The CDR3 runs from the conserved cysteine through the conserved F or W. The order of the fields is CDR3 protein, J gene, V gene.

CDR3: CSSLAGETYEQYF; J: TRBJ2-7; V: TRBV20-1
CDR3: CASSLTPPGQQYQETQYF; J: TRBJ2-5; V: TRBV11-2
CDR3: CAISESGLAGGYNEQFF; J: TRBJ2-1; V: TRBV10-3
CDR3: CASSPPDRGRYGYTF; J: TRBJ1-2; V: TRBV28
CDR3: CASRGPDVEQYF; J: TRBJ2-7; V: TRBV6-5
CDR3: CASSFFPPRDGTYEQYF; J: TRBJ2-7; V: TRBV7-9
CDR3: CASSILAAAYNEQFF; J: TRBJ2-1; V: TRBV6-2/TRBV6-3
CDR3: CSASGGGGTDTQYF; J: TRBJ2-3; V: TRBV20-1
CDR3: CSARDTGGGNTEAFF; J: TRBJ1-1; V: TRBV20-1
CDR3: CASSIRGTQYF; J: TRBJ2-5; V: TRBV7-2
CDR3: CASSAGGGNEQFF; J: TRBJ2-1; V: TRBV7-7
CDR3: CASSFSGTANVLTF; J: TRBJ2-6; V: TRBV12-3/TRBV12-4
CDR3: CASSRKTSGGALGLFF; J: TRBJ2-1; V: TRBV12-3/TRBV12-4
CDR3: CASSLIQGATDTQYF; J: TRBJ2-3; V: TRBV7-9
CDR3: CASSRPRQGKDEKLFF; J: TRBJ1-4; V: TRBV5-1
CDR3: CAISRTLGADTQYF; J: TRBJ2-3; V: TRBV10-3
CDR3: CASSLGGRSPGELFF; J: TRBJ2-2; V: TRBV5-1
CDR3: CSARVVTEQYF; J: TRBJ2-7; V: TRBV20-1
CDR3: CASSQTGSIAKNIQYF; J: TRBJ2-4; V: TRBV9
CDR3: CASSYDRSYEQYF; J: TRBJ2-7; V: TRBV6-5
CDR3: CSVSKQGAGDTQYF; J: TRBJ2-3; V: TRBV29-1
CDR3: CASSLSFQDRVPSQFF; J: TRBJ2-1; V: TRBV5-1
CDR3: CASSLFQDQETQYF; J: TRBJ2-5; V: TRBV7-2
CDR3: CAISTDGIDTQYF; J: TRBJ2-3; V: TRBV10-3
CDR3: CASSHRGSHNGYTF; J: TRBJ1-2; V: TRBV4-2
CDR3: CATGLNNQPQHF; J: TRBJ1-5; V: TRBV10-3
CDR3: CASTLASGGSYEQYF; J: TRBJ2-7; V: TRBV12-3/TRBV12-4
CDR3: CASSWDRPYNEQFF; J: TRBJ2-1; V: TRBV5-1
CDR3: CASSLGQVASEAFF; J: TRBJ1-1; V: TRBV7-8
CDR3: CASSQDLSQDTQYF; J: TRBJ2-3; V: TRBV14
CDR3: CASRSGTDNQPQHF; J: TRBJ1-5; V: TRBV6-6
CDR3: CASSLWGPRDEQFF; J: TRBJ2-1; V: TRBV7-2
CDR3: CASSLAAGGADTQYF; J: TRBJ2-3; V: TRBV5-1
CDR3: CASSWTGGFQPQHF; J: TRBJ1-5; V: TRBV12-3/TRBV12-4
CDR3: CASSQAGEGGPYGYTF; J: TRBJ1-2; V: TRBV4-2
CDR3: CSASIGGGGETQYF; J: TRBJ2-5; V: TRBV20-1
CDR3: CASSPDRASQPQHF; J: TRBJ1-5; V: TRBV18
CDR3: CSATDRAGYGYTF; J: TRBJ1-2; V: TRBV20-1
CDR3: CASSLTPGTEAFF; J: TRBJ1-1; V: TRBV7-2
CDR3: CASSRSGEATGELFF; J: TRBJ2-2; V: TRBV9
CDR3: CASTLVAGGTGEQFF; J: TRBJ2-1; V: TRBV5-1
CDR3: CASANGGGGYEQYF; J: TRBJ2-7; V: TRBV6-2/TRBV6-3
CDR3: CASSPAGWSNQPQHF; J: TRBJ1-5; V: TRBV6-1
CDR3: CASSTAGGWAQPQHF; J: TRBJ1-5; V: TRBV18
CDR3: CASSPGTAPYGYTF; J: TRBJ1-2; V: TRBV5-1
CDR3: CASSASGAYNEQFF; J: TRBJ2-1; V: TRBV5-1
CDR3: CASSWGTSGETQYF; J: TRBJ2-5; V: TRBV7-9
CDR3: CSATRQGNNEQFF; J: TRBJ2-1; V: TRBV20-1
CDR3: CASSDRTSGRTGELFF; J: TRBJ2-2; V: TRBV6-4
CDR3: CASSSEGRGKGNQPQHF; J: TRBJ1-5; V: TRBV7-3
CDR3: CASTWDSSYNEQFF; J: TRBJ2-1; V: TRBV2
CDR3: CSARGQLDYEQYF; J: TRBJ2-7; V: TRBV20-1
CDR3: CASSFLWGKSITEQYF; J: TRBJ2-7; V: TRBV7-8
CDR3: CASTLRGGANVLTF; J: TRBJ2-6; V: TRBV7-9